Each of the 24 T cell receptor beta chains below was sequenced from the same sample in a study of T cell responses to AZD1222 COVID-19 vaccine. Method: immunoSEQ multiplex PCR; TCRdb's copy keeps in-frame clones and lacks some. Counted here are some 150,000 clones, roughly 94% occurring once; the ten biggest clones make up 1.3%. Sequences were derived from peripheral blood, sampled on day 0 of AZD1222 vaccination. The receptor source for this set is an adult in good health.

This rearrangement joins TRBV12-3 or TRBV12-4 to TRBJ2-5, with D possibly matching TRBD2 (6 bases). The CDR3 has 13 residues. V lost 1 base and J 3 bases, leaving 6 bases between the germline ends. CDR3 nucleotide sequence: TGTGCCAGCAGTTTAGGACTAGAAGAGACCCAGTACTTC. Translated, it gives CASSLGLEETQYF.

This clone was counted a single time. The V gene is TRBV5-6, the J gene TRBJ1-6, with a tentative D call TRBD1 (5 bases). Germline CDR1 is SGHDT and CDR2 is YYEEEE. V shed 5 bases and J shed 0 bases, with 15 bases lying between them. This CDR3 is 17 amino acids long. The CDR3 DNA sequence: TGTGCCAGCAGTTTTCAAGGGGTACGCTCCTATAATTCACCCCTCCACTTT. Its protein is CASSFQGVRSYNSPLHF.

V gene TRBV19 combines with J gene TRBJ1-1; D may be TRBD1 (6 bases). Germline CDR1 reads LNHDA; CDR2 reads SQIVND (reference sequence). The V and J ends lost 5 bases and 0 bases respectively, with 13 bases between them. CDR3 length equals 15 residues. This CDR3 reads CASSGRGAVNTEAFF. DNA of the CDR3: TGTGCCAGTAGTGGGAGGGGGGCGGTGAACACTGAAGCTTTCTTT. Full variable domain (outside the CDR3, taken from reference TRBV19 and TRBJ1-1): DGGITQSPKYLFRKEGQNVTLSCEQNLNHDAMYWYRQDPGQGLRLIYYSQIVNDFQKGDIAEGYSVSREKKESFPLTVTSAQKNPTAFYLCASSGRGAVNTEAFFGQGTRLTVV.

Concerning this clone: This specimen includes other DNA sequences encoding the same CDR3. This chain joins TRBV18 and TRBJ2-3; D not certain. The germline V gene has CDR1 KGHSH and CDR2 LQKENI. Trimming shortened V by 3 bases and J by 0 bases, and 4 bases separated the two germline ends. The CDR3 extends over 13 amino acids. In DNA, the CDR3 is TGTGCCAGCTCACCGCCAAGCACAGATACGCAGTATTTT. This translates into CASSPPSTDTQYF.

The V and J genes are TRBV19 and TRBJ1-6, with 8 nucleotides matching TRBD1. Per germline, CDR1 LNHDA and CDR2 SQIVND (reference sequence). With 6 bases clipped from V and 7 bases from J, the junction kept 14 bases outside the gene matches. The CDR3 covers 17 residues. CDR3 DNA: TGTGCCAGTAGCACCCCCCGGACAGGGCTGGGCAATTCACCCCTCCACTTT. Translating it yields CASSTPRTGLGNSPLHF.

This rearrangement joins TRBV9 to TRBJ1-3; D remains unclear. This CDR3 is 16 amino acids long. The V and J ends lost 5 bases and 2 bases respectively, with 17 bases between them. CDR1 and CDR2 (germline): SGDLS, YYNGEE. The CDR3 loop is CASSSGPVFPGNTIYF. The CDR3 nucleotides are TGTGCCAGCAGTAGCGGGCCAGTCTTCCCTGGAAACACCATATATTTT.

In nucleotides, the CDR3 is TGCGCCAGCAGCCAAGATTACTCTAGCGGGAGCTACAATGAGCAGTTCTTC. Translation gives CASSQDYSSGSYNEQFF. The chain uses TRBV4-3 and TRBJ2-1; 10 positions match TRBD2. The CDR3 covers 17 residues. After removal of 0 bases from V and 3 bases from J, the junction contained 5 bases not matched to a gene. From germline, CDR1 is LGHNA and CDR2 YSLEER.

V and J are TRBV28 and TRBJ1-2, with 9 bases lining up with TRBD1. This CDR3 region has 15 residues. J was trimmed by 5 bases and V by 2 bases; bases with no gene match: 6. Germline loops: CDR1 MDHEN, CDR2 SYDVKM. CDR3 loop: CASSLGDRVRYGYTF. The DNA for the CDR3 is TGTGCCAGCAGTTTAGGGGACAGGGTGAGGTATGGCTACACCTTC.

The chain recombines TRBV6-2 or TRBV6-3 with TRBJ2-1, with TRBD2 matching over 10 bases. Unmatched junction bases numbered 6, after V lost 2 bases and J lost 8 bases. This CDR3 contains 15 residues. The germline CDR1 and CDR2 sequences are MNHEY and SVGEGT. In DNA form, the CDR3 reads TGTGCCAGCAGTTACCGCCCCACTAGCGGGGATGAGCAGTTCTTC. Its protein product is CASSYRPTSGDEQFF.

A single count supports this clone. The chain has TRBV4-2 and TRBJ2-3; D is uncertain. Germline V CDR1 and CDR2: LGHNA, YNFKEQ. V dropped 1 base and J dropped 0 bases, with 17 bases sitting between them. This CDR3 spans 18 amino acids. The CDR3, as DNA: TGTGCCAGCAGCCAAGGGGATGTTACGAGTTTAAGCACAGATACGCAGTATTTT. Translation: CASSQGDVTSLSTDTQYF.

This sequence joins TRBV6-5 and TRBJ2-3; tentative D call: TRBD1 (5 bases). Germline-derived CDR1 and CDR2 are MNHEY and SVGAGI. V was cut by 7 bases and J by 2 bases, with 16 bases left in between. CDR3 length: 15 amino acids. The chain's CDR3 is CASTLTAITTDTQYF. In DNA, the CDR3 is TGTGCCAGCACTCTGACAGCTATAACCACAGATACGCAGTATTTT.

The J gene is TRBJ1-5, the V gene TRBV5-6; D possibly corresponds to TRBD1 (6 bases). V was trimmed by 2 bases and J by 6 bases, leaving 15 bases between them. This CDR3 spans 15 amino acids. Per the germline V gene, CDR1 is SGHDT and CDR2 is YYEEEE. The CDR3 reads CASSFWGRQSQPQHF. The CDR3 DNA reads TGTGCCAGCAGCTTTTGGGGGCGGCAAAGTCAGCCCCAGCATTTT.

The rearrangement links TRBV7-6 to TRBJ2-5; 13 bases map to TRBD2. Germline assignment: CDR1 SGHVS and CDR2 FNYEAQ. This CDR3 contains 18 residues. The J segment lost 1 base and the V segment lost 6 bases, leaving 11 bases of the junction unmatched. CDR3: CASSLGLAGVRGQETQYF. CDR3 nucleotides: TGTGCCAGCAGTCTCGGACTAGCGGGAGTGAGGGGCCAAGAGACCCAGTACTTC.

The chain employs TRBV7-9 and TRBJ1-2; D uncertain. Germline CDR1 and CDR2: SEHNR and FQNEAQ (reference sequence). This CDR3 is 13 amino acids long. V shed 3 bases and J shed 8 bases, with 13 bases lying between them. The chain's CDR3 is CASSLEGLWGYTF. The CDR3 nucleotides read TGTGCCAGCAGCTTGGAAGGATTATGGGGCTACACCTTC.

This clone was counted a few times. The CDR3 nucleotides read TGTGCCAGCAGCAAAGACAGCTCCTACGAGCAGTACGTC. Its translation: CASSKDSSYEQYV. The chain joins TRBV21-1 to TRBJ2-7; the listed D gene, TRBD1, was not tested against the DNA. TRBV21-1 constitutes a pseudogene. The CDR3 is made up of 13 amino acids.

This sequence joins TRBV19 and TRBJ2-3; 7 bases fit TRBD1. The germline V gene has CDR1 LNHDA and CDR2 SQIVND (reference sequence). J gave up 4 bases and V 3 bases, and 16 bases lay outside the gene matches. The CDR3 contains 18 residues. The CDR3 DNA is TGTGCCAGTAGTATCCGTGTAGGGGGCTGGATTTTGGCAGATACGCAGTATTTT. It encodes CASSIRVGGWILADTQYF.

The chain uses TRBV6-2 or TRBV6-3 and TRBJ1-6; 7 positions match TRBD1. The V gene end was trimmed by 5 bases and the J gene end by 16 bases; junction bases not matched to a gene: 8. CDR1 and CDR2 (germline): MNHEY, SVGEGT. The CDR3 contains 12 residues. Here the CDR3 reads CASSLMGQILHF. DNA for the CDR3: TGTGCCAGCAGTCTCATGGGACAGATTCTCCACTTT.

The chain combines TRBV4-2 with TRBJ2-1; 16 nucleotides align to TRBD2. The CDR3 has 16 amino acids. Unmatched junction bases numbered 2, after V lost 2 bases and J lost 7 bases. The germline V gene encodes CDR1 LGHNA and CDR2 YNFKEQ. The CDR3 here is CASSQLGLAGGNEQFF. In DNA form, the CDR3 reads TGTGCCAGCAGCCAATTGGGACTAGCGGGGGGGAATGAGCAGTTCTTC.

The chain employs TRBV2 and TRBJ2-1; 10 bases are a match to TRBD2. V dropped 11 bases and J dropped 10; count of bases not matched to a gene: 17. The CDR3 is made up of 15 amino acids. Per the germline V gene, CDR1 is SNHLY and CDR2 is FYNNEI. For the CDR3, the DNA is TGTGCCCTAAGGGGCTTTCTAGCGGGAGCTAGAGAGCAGTTCTTC. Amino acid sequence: CALRGFLAGAREQFF.

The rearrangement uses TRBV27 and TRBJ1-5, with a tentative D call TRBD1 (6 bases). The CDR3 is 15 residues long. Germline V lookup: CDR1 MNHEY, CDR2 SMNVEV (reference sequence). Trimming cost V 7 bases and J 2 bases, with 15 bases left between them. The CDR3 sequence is CASTERGLGNQPQHF. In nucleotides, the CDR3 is TGTGCCAGCACTGAAAGGGGGTTAGGCAATCAGCCCCAGCATTTT.

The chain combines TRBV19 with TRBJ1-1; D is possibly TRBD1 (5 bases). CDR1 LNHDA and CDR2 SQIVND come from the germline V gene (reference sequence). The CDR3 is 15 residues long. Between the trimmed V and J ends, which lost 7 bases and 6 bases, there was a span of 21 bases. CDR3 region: CASTTVRGGRAEAFF. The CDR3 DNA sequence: TGTGCCAGTACTACTGTTCGGGGGGGAAGGGCTGAAGCTTTCTTT.

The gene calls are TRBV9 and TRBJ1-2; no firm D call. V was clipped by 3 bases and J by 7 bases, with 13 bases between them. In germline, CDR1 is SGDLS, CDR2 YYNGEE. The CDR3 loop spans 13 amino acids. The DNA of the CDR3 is TGTGCCAGCAGCGCCGTCGTTGGGCGTGGCTACACCTTC. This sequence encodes CASSAVVGRGYTF.

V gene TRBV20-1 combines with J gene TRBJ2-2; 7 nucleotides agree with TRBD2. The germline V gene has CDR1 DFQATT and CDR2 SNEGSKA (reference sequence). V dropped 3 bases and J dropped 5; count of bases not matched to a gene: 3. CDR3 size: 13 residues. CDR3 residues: CSASYSGTGELFF. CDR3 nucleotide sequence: TGCAGTGCTAGTTATAGCGGGACCGGGGAGCTGTTTTTT.

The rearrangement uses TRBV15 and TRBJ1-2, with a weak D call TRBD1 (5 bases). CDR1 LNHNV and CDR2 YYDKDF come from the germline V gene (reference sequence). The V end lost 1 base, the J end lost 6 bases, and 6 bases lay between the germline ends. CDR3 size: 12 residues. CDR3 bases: TGTGCCACCAGCAGAGGGGGGGATGGCTACACCTTC. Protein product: CATSRGGDGYTF.